These T cell receptor beta chains were read from a single sample in a study of T cell repertoires in cytomegalovirus infection. TCRdb called the reads again in MiXCR, with one record for every CDR3 protein. The sample records 250,000 to 350,000 distinct CDR3 sequences, 25% being singletons. Sequences were obtained from PBMCs. These receptors were collected from a human donor in good health (CMV status not recorded). Some clones in this sample may be carry-over from other donors' samples. The CDR3 runs from the conserved cysteine through the conserved F or W. A D gene is named only where the DNA matches it firmly.

D gene: TRBD2
V gene: TRBV6-1
CDR3 protein: CASSEVASGGVKYF

D gene: TRBD1
V gene: TRBV7-2
CDR3 protein: CASSSQGGNTEAFF

D gene: .
V gene: TRBV6-5
CDR3 protein: CASSYSSTPLTAEAFF

D gene: .
V gene: TRBV20-1
CDR3 protein: CSARPPARAKNIQYF

D gene: TRBD1
V gene: TRBV28
CDR3 protein: CASSLWGDRGSTDTQYF

D gene: TRBD2
V gene: TRBV7-2
CDR3 protein: CDSSFLPTSGSSSEQYF

D gene: .
V gene: TRBV5-1
CDR3 protein: CASSLARAQAEQFF

D gene: .
V gene: TRBV7-8
CDR3 protein: CASSPPRTANYSGANVLTF

D gene: .
V gene: TRBV5-6
CDR3 protein: CASSLGLVFVDEQFF

D gene: TRBD1
V gene: TRBV14
CDR3 protein: CASSRDRGFGEKLFF

D gene: .
V gene: TRBV20-1
CDR3 protein: CSAYQDPETQYF

D gene: .
V gene: TRBV5-5
CDR3 protein: CASSLGRVLVVGPEAFF

D gene: .
V gene: TRBV7-2
CDR3 protein: CASSPDRFNQPQHF

D gene: .
V gene: TRBV11-2
CDR3 protein: CASSLGAGRQETQYF

D gene: .
V gene: TRBV20-1
CDR3 protein: CSARADGSGSTIYF